This T cell receptor (beta chain) was profiled in a study of OX40 agonist ivuxolimab in advanced cancers. Overall study context: Approximately 40% of patients had received prior checkpoint inhibitor therapy. Findings and limits, study-wide: No antigen was identified for the clonally expanded peripheral T cells.

The CDR3 loop spans 15 amino acids. The V gene's germline CDR1 is MNHEY and CDR2 SVGAGI. V was clipped by 5 bases and J by 4 bases; unmatched bases: 7. The repertoire was sequenced with immunoSEQ multiplex PCR; TCRdb's copy has only in-frame clones and lacks some. This repertoire shows approximately 80,000 clones, about 82% found once; its top ten account for 0.61%. Worth noting for this clone: Its antigen remains unknown.

The sequences come from CD4+ or CD8+ T cells sorted from blood, collected in a trial of the OX40 agonist ivuxolimab. The J gene is TRBJ1-5, the V gene TRBV6-5; TRBD1 matches 8 bases. This receptor was obtained from an adult with an advanced solid tumor such as melanoma, head and neck, liver or kidney cancer. This CDR3 reads CASSATGGDNQPQHF. The CDR3 bases are TGTGCCAGCAGTGCCACAGGGGGGGATAATCAGCCCCAGCATTTT.